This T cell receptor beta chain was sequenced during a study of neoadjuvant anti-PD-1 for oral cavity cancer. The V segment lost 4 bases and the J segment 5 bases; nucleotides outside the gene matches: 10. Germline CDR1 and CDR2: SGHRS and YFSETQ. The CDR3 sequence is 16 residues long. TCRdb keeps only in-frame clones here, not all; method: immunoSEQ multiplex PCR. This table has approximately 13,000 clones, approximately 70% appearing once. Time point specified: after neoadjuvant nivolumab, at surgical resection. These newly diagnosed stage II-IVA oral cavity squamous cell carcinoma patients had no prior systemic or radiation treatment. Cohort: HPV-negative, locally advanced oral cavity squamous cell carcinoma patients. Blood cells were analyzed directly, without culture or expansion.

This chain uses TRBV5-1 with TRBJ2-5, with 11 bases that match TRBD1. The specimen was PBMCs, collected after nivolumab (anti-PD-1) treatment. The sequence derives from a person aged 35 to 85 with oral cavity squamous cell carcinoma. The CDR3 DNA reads TGCGCCAGCAGCCTGAGGGGATGGGACAGGGGGGAGACCCAGTACTTC. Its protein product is CASSLRGWDRGETQYF.